The clone carrying this T cell receptor (beta chain) was detected a few times. Its target is unknown. What the library attached to individual cDNA molecules were unique molecular identifiers. Per the original data handling: Sequenced samples showed a median of around 96,000 TCRs each, with counts running from around 25,000 to 690,000. TCRdb re-analysed the RACE reads in MiXCR, keeping a single row per CDR3 protein. V and J calls and clone size were set by TCRdb, not the authors. The sample has under 95,000 distinct CDR3 sequences, around 8.8% seen once. The time point here: pre-sensitization, week 0. The treatment denotes: therapeutic diphenylcyclopropenone sensitization with weekly scalp DPC. The sample comes from a study of human T cells and chemical hapten exposure. Regarding the study as a whole: TCRs at a frequency above 1 in 1000 stayed unchanged with DPC sensitization.

CDR1 and CDR2 (germline): DFQATT, SNEGSKA (reference sequence). V was clipped by 3 bases and J by 2 bases, with 17 bases between them. This CDR3 has 15 residues. The material was whole blood, obtained in connection with sensitization to the hapten diphenylcyclopropenone (DPC). The chain links TRBV20-1 to TRBJ2-7; TRBD2 might be the D (5 bases). The sequence came from a man aged 40-50 years with alopecia areata. Some clones in this sample may be carry-over from other donors' samples. CDR3 protein: CSASPLSGETYEQYF. The CDR3, as DNA: TGCAGTGCTAGCCCCTTAAGTGGGGAGACCTACGAGCAGTACTTC.